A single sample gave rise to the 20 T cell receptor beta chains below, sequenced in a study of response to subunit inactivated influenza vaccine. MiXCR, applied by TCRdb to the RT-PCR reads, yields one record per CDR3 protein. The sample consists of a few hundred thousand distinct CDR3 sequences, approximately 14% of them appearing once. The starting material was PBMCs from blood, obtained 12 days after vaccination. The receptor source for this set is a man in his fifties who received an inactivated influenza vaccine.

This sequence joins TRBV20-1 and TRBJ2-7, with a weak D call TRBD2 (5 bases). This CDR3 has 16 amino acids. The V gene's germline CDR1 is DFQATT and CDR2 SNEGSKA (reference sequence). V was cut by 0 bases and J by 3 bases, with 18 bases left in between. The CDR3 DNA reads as TGCAGTGCTAGAGAACCCGTGGCTAGCTCAAACTACGAGCAGTACTTC. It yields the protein CSAREPVASSNYEQYF.

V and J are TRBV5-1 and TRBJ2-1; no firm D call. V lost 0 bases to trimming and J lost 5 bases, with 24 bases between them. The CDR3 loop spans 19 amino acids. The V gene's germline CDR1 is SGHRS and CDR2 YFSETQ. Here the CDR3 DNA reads TGCGCCAGCAGCTTGGCCGTTTCACTGTTCCCCGGAAACCACAATGAGCAGTTCTTC. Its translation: CASSLAVSLFPGNHNEQFF.

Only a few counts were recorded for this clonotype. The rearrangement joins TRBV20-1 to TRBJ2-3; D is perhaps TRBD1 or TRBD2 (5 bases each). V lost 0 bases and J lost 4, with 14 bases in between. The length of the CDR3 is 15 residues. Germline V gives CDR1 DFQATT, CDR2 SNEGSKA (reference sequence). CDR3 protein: CSARDGASRPDTQYF. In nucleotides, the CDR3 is TGCAGTGCTAGAGATGGGGCTAGCAGGCCAGATACGCAGTATTTT.

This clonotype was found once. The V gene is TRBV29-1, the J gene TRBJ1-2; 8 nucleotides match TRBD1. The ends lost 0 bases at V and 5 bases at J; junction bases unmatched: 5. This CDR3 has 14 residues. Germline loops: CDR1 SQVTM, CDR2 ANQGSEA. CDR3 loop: CSVEDRGPDYGYTF. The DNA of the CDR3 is TGCAGCGTTGAAGACAGGGGGCCCGATTATGGCTACACCTTC.

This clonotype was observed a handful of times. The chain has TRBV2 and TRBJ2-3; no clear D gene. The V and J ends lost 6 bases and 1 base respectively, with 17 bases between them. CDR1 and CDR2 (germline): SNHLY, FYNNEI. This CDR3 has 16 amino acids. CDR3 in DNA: TGTGCCAGCAGGAGGAGCCCGATCCCCCGCACAGATACGCAGTATTTT. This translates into CASRRSPIPRTDTQYF.

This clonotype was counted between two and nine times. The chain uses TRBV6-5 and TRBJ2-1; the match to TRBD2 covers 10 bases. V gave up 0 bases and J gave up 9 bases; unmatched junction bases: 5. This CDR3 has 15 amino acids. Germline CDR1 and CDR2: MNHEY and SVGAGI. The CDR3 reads CASSYSISGGAEQFF. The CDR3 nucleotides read TGTGCCAGCAGTTACTCGATCAGCGGGGGGGCTGAGCAGTTCTTC.

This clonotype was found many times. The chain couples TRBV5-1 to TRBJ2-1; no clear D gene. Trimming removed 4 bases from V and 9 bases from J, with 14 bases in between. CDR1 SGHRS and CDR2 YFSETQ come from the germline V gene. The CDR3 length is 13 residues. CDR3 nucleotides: TGCGCCAGCAGCCCGCTCGGAGAGCTTGAGCAGTTCTTC. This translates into CASSPLGELEQFF. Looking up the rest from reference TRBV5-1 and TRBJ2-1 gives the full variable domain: KAGVTQTPRYLIKTRGQQVTLSCSPISGHRSVSWYQQTPGQGLQFLFEYFSETQRNKGNFPGRFSGRQFSNSRSEMNVSTLELGDSALYLCASSPLGELEQFFGPGTRLTVL.

The CDR3 region is CSVVAGVDEQFF. The CDR3 bases are TGCAGCGTTGTAGCCGGGGTCGATGAGCAGTTCTTC. The J gene is TRBJ2-1, the V gene TRBV29-1; D is possibly TRBD2 (5 bases). Trimming pared 4 bases from V and 8 bases from J, leaving 12 bases between. The CDR3 extends over 12 amino acids. Germline CDR1 SQVTM, CDR2 ANQGSEA.

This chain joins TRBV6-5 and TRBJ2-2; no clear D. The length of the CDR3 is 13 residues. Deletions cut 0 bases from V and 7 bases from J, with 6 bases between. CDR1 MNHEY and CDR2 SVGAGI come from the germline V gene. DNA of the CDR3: TGTGCCAGCAGTTACTCGGGGTACGGGGAGCTGTTTTTT. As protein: CASSYSGYGELFF.

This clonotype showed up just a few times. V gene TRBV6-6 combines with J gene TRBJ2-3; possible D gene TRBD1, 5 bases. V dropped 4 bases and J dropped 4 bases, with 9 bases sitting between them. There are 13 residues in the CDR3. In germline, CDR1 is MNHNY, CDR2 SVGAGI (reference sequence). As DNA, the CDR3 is TGTGCCAGCAGTTCCGACAGTGCAGATACGCAGTATTTT. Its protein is CASSSDSADTQYF.

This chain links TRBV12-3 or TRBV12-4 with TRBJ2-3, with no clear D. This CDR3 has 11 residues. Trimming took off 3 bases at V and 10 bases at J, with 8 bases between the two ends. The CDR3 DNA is TGTGCCAGCAGTTTCGGTATCGCGCAGTATTTT. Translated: CASSFGIAQYF.

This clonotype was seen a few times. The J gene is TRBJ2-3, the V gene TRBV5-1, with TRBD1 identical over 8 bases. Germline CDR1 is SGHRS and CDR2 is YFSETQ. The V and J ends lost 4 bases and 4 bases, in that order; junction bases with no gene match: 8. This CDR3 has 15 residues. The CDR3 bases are TGCGCCAGCAGCCAAGGACAGGGCAGATCAGATACGCAGTATTTT. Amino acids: CASSQGQGRSDTQYF.

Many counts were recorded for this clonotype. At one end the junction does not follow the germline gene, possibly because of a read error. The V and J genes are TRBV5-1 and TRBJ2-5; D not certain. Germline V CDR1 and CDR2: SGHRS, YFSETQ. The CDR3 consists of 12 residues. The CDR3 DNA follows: TGTGCCAGCAGTTTCGGACAAGAGACCCAGTACTTC. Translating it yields CASSFGQETQYF. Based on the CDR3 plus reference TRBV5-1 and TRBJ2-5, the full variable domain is KAGVTQTPRYLIKTRGQQVTLSCSPISGHRSVSWYQQTPGQGLQFLFEYFSETQRNKGNFPGRFSGRQFSNSRSEMNVSTLELGDSALYLCASSFGQETQYFGPGTRLLVL.

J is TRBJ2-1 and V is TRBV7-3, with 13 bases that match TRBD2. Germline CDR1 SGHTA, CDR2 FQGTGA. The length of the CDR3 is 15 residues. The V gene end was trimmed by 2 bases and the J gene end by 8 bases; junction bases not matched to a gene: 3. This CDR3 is CASSLGTSGMYEQFF. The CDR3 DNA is TGTGCCAGCAGCTTAGGGACTAGCGGGATGTATGAGCAGTTCTTC.

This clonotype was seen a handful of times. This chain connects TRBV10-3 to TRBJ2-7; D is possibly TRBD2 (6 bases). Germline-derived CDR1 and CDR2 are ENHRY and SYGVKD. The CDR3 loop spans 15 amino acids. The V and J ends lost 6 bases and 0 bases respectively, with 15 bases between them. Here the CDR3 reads CAIRGTSRSSYEQYF. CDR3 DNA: TGTGCCATCAGAGGGACTTCTCGTAGCTCCTACGAGCAGTACTTC.

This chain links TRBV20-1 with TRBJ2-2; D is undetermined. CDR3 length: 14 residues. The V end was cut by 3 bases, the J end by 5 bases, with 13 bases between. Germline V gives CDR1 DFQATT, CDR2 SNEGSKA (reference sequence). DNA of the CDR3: TGCAGTGCTAGTAGAATAGTAGAGACCGGGGAGCTGTTTTTT. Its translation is CSASRIVETGELFF.

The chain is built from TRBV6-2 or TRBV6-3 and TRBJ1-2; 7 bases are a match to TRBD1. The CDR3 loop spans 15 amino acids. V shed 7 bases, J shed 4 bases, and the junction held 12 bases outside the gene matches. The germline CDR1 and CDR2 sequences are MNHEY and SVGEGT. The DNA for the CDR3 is TGTGCCAGCATATTCGCAGGGGGATCCCTCTATGGCTACACCTTC. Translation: CASIFAGGSLYGYTF.

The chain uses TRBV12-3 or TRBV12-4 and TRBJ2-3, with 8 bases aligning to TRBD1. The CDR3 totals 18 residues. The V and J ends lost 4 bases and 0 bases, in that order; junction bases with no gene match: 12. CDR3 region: CASSSYQTDRESTDTQYF. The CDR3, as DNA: TGTGCCAGCAGTTCCTATCAGACGGACAGGGAGAGCACAGATACGCAGTATTTT.

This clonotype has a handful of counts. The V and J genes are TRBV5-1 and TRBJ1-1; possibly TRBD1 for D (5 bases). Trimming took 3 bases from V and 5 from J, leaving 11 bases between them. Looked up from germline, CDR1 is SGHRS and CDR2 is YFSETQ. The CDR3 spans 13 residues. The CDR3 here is CASSSGGVTEAFF. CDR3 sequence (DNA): TGCGCCAGCAGCTCTGGGGGGGTGACTGAAGCTTTCTTT.

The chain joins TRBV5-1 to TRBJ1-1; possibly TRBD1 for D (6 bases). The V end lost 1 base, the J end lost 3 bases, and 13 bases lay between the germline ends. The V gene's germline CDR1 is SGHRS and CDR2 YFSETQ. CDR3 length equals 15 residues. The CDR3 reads CASSLQGPGDTEAFF. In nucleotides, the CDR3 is TGCGCCAGCAGCTTGCAGGGGCCGGGAGACACTGAAGCTTTCTTT.